The rows below give T cell receptor beta chains drawn from one sample of a study of blood T cell repertoires in COVID-19. Profiled with immunoSEQ multiplex PCR; TCRdb holds only in-frame clones, not every one. The sample holds about 73,000 clones, approximately 83% seen once. The specimen was peripheral blood. All receptors come from a human donor in a cohort sampled during active COVID-19. Both conserved end residues are part of each CDR3. D genes are given only for firm matches. Some rows mark clone size as missing; the rest say once, few, many or name a class of expanded clone.

V: TRBV5-8; size: few; D: -; J: TRBJ1-1; CDR3: CASSLPAGRADTEAFF; DNA: TGTGCCAGCAGCCTGCCGGCAGGCAGGGCGGACACTGAAGCTTTCTTT
V: TRBV7-2; size: -; D: -; J: TRBJ2-2; CDR3: CASSLREGGDTGELFF; DNA: TGTGCCAGCAGCTTACGGGAAGGGGGGGATACCGGGGAGCTGTTTTTT
V: TRBV5-1; size: -; D: -; J: TRBJ1-6; CDR3: CASSWDTVNSPLHF; DNA: TGCGCCAGCAGCTGGGACACCGTTAATTCACCCCTCCACTTT
V: TRBV7-9; size: -; D: TRBD1; J: TRBJ2-1; CDR3: CASSFYRGNEQFF; DNA: TGTGCCAGCAGCTTTTACAGGGGTAATGAGCAGTTCTTC
V: TRBV5-6; size: -; D: TRBD2; J: TRBJ2-7; CDR3: CASSSGLVAYEQYF; DNA: TGTGCCAGCAGCTCAGGACTAGTCGCGTACGAGCAGTACTTC
V: TRBV7-9; size: -; D: -; J: TRBJ1-3; CDR3: CASSFSGSGNTIYF; DNA: TGTGCCAGCAGCTTTTCAGGGTCTGGAAACACCATATATTTT
V: TRBV6-1; size: -; D: TRBD1; J: TRBJ2-3; CDR3: CASTEQGISSDTQYF; DNA: TGTGCCAGCACGGAACAGGGGATTAGCTCGGATACGCAGTATTTT
V: TRBV9; size: -; D: TRBD1; J: TRBJ2-1; CDR3: CASSATTGGVYNEQFF; DNA: TGTGCCAGCAGCGCAACGACAGGGGGGGTCTACAATGAGCAGTTCTTC
V: TRBV5-8; size: once; D: TRBD2; J: TRBJ2-2; CDR3: CASSRPGLAGGSGELFF; DNA: TGTGCCAGCAGCCGACCGGGACTAGCGGGGGGCAGCGGGGAGCTGTTTTTT
V: TRBV6-5; size: -; D: -; J: TRBJ1-5; CDR3: CASRRREGIVEPQHF; DNA: TGTGCCAGCAGGCGGAGGGAGGGGATAGTTGAGCCCCAGCATTTT
V: TRBV4-2; size: -; D: -; J: TRBJ1-2; CDR3: CASSQDILSGNVYTF; DNA: TGTGCCAGCAGCCAAGATATCCTCTCGGGTAATGTCTACACCTTC
V: TRBV11-3; size: -; D: -; J: TRBJ1-3; CDR3: CASSLVSVPRQISGNTIYF; DNA: TGTGCCAGCAGCTTAGTTTCCGTACCCCGCCAGATCTCTGGAAACACCATATATTTT
V: TRBV28; size: many; D: -; J: TRBJ1-2; CDR3: CASSFGVAKSNYGYTF; DNA: TGTGCCAGCAGTTTCGGTGTAGCCAAGTCCAATTATGGCTACACCTTC
V: TRBV19; size: -; D: -; J: TRBJ1-2; CDR3: CASSIPTGNYGYTF; DNA: TGTGCCAGTAGTATCCCGACAGGCAACTATGGCTACACCTTC
V: TRBV20-1; size: -; D: -; J: TRBJ2-5; CDR3: CSASTNSMLETQYF; DNA: TGCAGTGCTAGTACCAATAGTATGCTCGAGACCCAGTACTTC
V: TRBV24-1; size: few; D: -; J: TRBJ2-7; CDR3: CATFRGGSSGRSSYEQYF; DNA: TGTGCCACCTTTAGAGGTGGGTCCAGCGGGCGAAGCTCCTACGAGCAGTACTTC
V: TRBV11-3; size: few; D: -; J: TRBJ1-1; CDR3: CASSLSTNTEAFF; DNA: TGTGCCAGCAGCTTATCTACGAACACTGAAGCTTTCTTT
V: TRBV27; size: -; D: -; J: TRBJ1-2; CDR3: CASSLEFRSIVYGYTF; DNA: TGTGCCAGCAGTTTAGAGTTCCGGTCCATTGTCTATGGCTACACCTTC
V: TRBV19; size: -; D: -; J: TRBJ2-6; CDR3: CASARLSSGANVLTF; DNA: TGTGCCAGCGCACGACTGAGCTCTGGGGCCAACGTCCTGACTTTC
V: TRBV6-2/TRBV6-3; size: once; D: -; J: TRBJ2-1; CDR3: CASSSPWGVSYNEQFF; DNA: TGTGCCAGCAGCTCCCCTTGGGGGGTATCCTACAATGAGCAGTTCTTC
V: TRBV9; size: -; D: TRBD2; J: TRBJ2-1; CDR3: CASSLSGGAAEQFF; DNA: TGTGCCAGCAGCCTTAGCGGGGGGGCCGCTGAGCAGTTCTTC
V: TRBV18; size: -; D: TRBD1; J: TRBJ2-3; CDR3: CASSATGQVYDTQYF; DNA: TGTGCCAGCTCAGCAACGGGACAGGTTTATGATACGCAGTATTTT
V: TRBV10-3; size: -; D: TRBD1; J: TRBJ1-6; CDR3: CATNPTGNNSPLHF; DNA: TGTGCCACAAATCCGACAGGGAATAATTCACCCCTCCACTTT
V: TRBV7-3; size: -; D: TRBD1; J: TRBJ2-7; CDR3: CASSLSPPGQGPRAGEQYF; DNA: TGTGCCAGCAGCTTAAGTCCCCCGGGACAGGGGCCTCGGGCAGGCGAGCAGTACTTC
V: TRBV9; size: -; D: TRBD1; J: TRBJ1-1; CDR3: CASSGQGNTEAFF; DNA: TGTGCCAGCAGCGGACAGGGGAACACTGAAGCTTTCTTT
V: TRBV11-3; size: -; D: -; J: TRBJ2-7; CDR3: CASSLDTTDYEQYF; DNA: TGTGCCAGCAGCTTAGATACGACAGACTACGAGCAGTACTTC
V: TRBV7-8; size: -; D: -; J: TRBJ1-6; CDR3: CASSLGQGTNSPLHF; DNA: TGTGCCAGCAGCTTAGGTCAGGGGACCAATTCACCCCTCCACTTT
V: TRBV19; size: many; D: -; J: TRBJ1-2; CDR3: CASSIRVGGYTF; DNA: TGTGCCAGTAGTATCCGGGTAGGAGGCTACACCTTC